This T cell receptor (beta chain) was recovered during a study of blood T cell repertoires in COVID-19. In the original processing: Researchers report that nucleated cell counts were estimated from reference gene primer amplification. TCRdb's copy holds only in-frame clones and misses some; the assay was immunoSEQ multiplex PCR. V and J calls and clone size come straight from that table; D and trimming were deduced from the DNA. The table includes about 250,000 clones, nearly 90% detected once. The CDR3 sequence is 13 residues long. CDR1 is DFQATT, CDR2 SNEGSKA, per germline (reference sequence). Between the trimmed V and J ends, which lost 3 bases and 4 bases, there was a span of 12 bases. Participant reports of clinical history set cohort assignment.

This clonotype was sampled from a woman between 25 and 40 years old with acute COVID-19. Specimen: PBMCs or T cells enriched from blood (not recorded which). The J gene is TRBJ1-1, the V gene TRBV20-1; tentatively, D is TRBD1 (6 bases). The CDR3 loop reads CSASTGSPTEAFF. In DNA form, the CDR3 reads TGCAGTGCTAGTACAGGGTCCCCCACTGAAGCTTTCTTT.